This TCR beta chain stems from a study of siplizumab effects on memory and regulatory T cells. The study, taken as a whole, reports: A mean of approximately 70% of mappable alloreactive CD4+ clones were Treg-derived with siplizumab, compared with about 30% in controls. Naive or memory phenotype was unassignable for roughly 75-97% of proliferating CD4+ or CD8+ clones. Siplizumab, the agent tested, significantly reduced alloreactive sequences traceable to unstimulated CD4+ memory cells. Suppressive function of proliferating Tregs from siplizumab cultures was not confirmed.

Using immunoSEQ multiplex PCR, the repertoire was profiled, and TCRdb retains in-frame clones only, with some absent. Here the sample spans roughly 100,000 clones, 92% being singletons. With regard to this clone: What it recognizes is unknown.

Germline V gives CDR1 MNHEY, CDR2 SMNVEV (reference sequence). The CDR3 is 15 residues long. Trimming removed 3 bases from V and 2 bases from J, with 11 bases in between. This TCR was recovered from a human donor in good health. Source material: CD4+ T cells sorted from blood. This chain links TRBV27 with TRBJ1-5; no firm D call. DNA for the CDR3: TGTGCCAGCAGTTTTAAAGGGCCAGGCAATCAGCCCCAGCATTTT. Encoded protein: CASSFKGPGNQPQHF.